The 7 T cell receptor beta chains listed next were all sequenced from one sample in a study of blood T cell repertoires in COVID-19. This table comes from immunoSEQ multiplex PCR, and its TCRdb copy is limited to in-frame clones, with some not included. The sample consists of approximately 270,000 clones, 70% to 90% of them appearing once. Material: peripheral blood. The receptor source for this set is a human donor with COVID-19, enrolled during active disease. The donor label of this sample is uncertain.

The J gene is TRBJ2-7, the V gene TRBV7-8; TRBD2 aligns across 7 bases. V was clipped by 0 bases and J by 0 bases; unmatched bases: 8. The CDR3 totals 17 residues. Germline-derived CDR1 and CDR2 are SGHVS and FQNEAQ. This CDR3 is CASSLAWTRSSSYEQYF. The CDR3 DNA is TGTGCCAGCAGCTTAGCTTGGACTAGGTCTAGCTCCTACGAGCAGTACTTC.

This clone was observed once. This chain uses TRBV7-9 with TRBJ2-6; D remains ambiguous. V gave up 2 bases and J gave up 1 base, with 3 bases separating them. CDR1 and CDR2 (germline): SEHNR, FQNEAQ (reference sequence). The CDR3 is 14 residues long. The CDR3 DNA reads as TGTGCCAGCAGCTTATCTTCTGGGGCCAACGTCCTGACTTTC. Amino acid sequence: CASSLSSGANVLTF.

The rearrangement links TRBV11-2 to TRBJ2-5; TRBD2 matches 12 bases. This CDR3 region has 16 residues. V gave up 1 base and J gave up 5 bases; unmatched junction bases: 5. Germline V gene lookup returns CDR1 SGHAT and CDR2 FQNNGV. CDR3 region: CASSLVLAGGGETQYF. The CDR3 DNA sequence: TGTGCCAGCAGCTTAGTTCTAGCGGGAGGGGGGGAGACCCAGTACTTC.

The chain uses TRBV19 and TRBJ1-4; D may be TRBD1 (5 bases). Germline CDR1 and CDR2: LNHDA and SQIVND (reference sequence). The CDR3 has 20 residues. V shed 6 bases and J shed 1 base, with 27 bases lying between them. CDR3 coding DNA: TGTGCCAGTAGCGACCCTAGGGACTCTGGCCGACGAAGAACTAATGAAAAACTGTTTTTT. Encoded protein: CASSDPRDSGRRRTNEKLFF.

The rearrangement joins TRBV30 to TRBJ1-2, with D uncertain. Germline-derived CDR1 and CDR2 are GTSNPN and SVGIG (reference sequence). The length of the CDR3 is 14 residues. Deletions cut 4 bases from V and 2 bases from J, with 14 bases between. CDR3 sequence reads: CAWIGGFGNYGYTF. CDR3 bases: TGTGCCTGGATAGGAGGGTTTGGGAACTATGGCTACACCTTC.

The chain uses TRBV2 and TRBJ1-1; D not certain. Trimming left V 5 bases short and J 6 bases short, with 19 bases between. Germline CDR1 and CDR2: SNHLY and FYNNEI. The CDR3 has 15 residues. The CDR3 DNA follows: TGTGCCAGCAGTTTTAACACCGAAATCTTCCCTGAAGCTTTCTTT. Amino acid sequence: CASSFNTEIFPEAFF. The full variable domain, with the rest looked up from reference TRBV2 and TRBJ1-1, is EPEVTQTPSHQVTQMGQEVILRCVPISNHLYFYWYRQILGQKVEFLVSFYNNEISEKSEIFDDQFSVERPDGSNFTLKIRSTKLEDSAMYFCASSFNTEIFPEAFFGQGTRLTVV.

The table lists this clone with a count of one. In nucleotides, the CDR3 is TGTGCCAGCAGTTTCGAGAATAATTCACCCCTCCACTTT. Protein product: CASSFENNSPLHF. The V call is TRBV6-1, the J call TRBJ1-6, with D unresolved. CDR3 size: 13 residues. Trimming took off 5 bases at V and 5 bases at J, with 7 bases between the two ends. Per germline, CDR1 MNHNS and CDR2 SASEGT.